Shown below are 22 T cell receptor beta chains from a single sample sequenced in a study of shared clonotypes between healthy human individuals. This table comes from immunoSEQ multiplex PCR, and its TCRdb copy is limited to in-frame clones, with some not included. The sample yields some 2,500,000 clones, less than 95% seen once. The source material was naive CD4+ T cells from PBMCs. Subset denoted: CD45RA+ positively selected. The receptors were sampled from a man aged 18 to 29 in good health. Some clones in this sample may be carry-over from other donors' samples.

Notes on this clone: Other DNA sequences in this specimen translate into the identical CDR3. CDR3 nucleotide sequence: TGTGCCAGCAGTACCGGGGGCTATGGCTACACCTTC. Protein product: CASSTGGYGYTF. This chain connects TRBV6-5 to TRBJ1-2; maybe TRBD1 (5 bases). Germline CDR1 reads MNHEY; CDR2 reads SVGAGI. This CDR3 is 12 amino acids long. The V end lost 5 bases, the J end lost 4 bases, and 8 bases lay between the germline ends.

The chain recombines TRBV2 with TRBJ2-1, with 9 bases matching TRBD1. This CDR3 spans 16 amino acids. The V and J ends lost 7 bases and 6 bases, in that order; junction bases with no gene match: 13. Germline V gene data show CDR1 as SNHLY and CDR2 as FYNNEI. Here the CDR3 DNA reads TGTGCCAGCATCGGTTTGGGGACAGGGTCCAGCAATGAGCAGTTCTTC. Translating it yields CASIGLGTGSSNEQFF.

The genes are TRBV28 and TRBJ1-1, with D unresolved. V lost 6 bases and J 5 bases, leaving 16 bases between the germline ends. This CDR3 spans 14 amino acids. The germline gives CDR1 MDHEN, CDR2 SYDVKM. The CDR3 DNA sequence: TGTGCCAGCAGCCTTAATACGGCGGTAACTGAAGCTTTCTTT. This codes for CASSLNTAVTEAFF. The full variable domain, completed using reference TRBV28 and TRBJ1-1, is DVKVTQSSRYLVKRTGEKVFLECVQDMDHENMFWYRQDPGLGLRLIYFSYDVKMKEKGDIPEGYSVSREKKERFSLILESASTNQTSMYLCASSLNTAVTEAFFGQGTRLTVV.

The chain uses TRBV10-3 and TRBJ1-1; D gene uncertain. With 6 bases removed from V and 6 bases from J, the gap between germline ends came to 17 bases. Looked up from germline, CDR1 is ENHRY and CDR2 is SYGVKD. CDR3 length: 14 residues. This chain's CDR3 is CAISQNSFSPEAFF. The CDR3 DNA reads TGTGCCATCAGCCAAAATTCTTTCTCCCCTGAAGCTTTCTTT.

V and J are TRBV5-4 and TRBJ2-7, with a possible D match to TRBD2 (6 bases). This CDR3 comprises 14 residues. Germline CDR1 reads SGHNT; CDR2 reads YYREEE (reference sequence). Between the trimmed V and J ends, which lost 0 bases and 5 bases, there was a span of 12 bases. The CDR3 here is CASSLGLGKDEQYF. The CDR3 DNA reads TGTGCCAGCAGCTTGGGACTAGGCAAGGACGAGCAGTACTTC.

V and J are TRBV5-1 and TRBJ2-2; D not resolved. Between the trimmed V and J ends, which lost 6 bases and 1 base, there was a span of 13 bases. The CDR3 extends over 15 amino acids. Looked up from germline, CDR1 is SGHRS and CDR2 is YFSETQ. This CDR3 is CASKPYRLNTGELFF. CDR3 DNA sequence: TGCGCCAGCAAGCCCTACCGCCTGAACACCGGGGAGCTGTTTTTT.

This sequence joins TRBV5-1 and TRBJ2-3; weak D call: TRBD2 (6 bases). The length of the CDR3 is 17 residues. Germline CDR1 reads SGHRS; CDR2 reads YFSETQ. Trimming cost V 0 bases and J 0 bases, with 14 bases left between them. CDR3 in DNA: TGCGCCAGCAGCTTGGCCTCGCGGGGCACTAGCACAGATACGCAGTATTTT. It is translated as CASSLASRGTSTDTQYF.

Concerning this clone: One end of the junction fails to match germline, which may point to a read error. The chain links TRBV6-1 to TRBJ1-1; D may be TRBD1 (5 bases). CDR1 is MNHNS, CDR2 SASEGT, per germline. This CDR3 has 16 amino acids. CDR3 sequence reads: CASTEHMGEYNTEAFF. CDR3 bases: TGTGCCAGCACTGAACACATGGGGGAATACAACACTGAAGCTTTCTTT.

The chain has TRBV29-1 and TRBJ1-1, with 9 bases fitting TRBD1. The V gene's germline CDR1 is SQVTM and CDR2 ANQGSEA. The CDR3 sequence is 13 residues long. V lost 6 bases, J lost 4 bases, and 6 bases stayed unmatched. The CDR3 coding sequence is TGCAGCGTCGTAGACAGGGGGATCACTGAAGCTTTCTTT. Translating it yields CSVVDRGITEAFF.

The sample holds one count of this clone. The CDR3 coding sequence is TGCGCCAGCAGCCAAGTAGGGGACAATGAAAAACTGTTTTTT. Translating it yields CASSQVGDNEKLFF. V and J are TRBV4-3 and TRBJ1-4; tentative D call: TRBD1 (5 bases). The CDR3 has 14 residues. Trimming shortened V by 1 base and J by 5 bases, and 8 bases separated the two germline ends. Looked up from germline, CDR1 is LGHNA and CDR2 is YSLEER.

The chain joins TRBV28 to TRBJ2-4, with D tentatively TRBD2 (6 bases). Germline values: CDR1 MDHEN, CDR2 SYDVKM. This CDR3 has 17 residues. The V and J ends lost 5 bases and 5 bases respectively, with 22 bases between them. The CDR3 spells CASSIPLAPNIENIQYF. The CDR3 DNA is TGTGCCAGCAGTATCCCACTAGCCCCGAACATTGAAAACATTCAGTACTTC.

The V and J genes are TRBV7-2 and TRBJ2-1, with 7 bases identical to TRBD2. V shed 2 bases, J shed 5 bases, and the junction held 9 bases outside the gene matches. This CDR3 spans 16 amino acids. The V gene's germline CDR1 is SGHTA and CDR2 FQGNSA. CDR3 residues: CASSLLGLAVNNEQFF. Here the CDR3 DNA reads TGTGCCAGCAGCTTATTAGGGCTAGCGGTCAACAATGAGCAGTTCTTC.

The CDR3 is CASSHEPTSGPYNEQFF. DNA for the CDR3: TGCGCCAGCAGCCATGAACCGACTAGCGGTCCTTACAATGAGCAGTTCTTC. This chain links TRBV4-3 with TRBJ2-1, with 9 bases lining up with TRBD2. With 3 bases clipped from V and 4 bases from J, the junction kept 10 bases outside the gene matches. This CDR3 region has 17 residues. Germline CDR1 and CDR2: LGHNA and YSLEER.

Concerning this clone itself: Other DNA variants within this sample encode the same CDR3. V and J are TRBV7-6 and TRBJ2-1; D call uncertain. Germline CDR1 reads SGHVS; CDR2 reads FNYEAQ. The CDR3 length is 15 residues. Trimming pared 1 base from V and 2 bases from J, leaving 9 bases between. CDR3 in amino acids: CASSLVGPPYNEQFF. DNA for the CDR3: TGTGCCAGCAGCTTAGTAGGGCCCCCCTACAATGAGCAGTTCTTC.

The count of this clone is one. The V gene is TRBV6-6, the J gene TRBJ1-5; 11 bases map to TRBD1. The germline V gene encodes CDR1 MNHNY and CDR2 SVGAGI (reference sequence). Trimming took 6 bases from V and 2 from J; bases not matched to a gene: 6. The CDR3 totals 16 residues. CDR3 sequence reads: CASRDGQGAGNQPQHF. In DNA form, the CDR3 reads TGTGCCAGCAGGGACGGACAGGGGGCAGGCAATCAGCCCCAGCATTTT.

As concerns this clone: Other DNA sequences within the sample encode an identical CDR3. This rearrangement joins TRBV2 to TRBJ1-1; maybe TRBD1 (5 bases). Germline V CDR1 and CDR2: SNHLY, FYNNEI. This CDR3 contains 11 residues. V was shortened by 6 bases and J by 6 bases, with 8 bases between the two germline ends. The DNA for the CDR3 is TGTGCCAGCAGCCAGGGTTCTGAAGCTTTCTTT. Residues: CASSQGSEAFF.

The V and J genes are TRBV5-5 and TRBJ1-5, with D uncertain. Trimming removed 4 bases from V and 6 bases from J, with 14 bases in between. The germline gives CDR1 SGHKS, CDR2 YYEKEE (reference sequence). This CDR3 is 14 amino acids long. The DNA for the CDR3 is TGTGCCAGCAGCCCATCCGCGAATGGTCAGCCCCAGCATTTT. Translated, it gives CASSPSANGQPQHF.

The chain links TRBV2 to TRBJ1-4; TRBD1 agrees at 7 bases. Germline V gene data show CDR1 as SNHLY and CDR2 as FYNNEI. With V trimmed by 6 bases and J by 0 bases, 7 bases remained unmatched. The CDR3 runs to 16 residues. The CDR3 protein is CASRDRAFATNEKLFF. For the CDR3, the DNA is TGTGCCAGCAGAGACAGGGCCTTTGCAACTAATGAAAAACTGTTTTTT.

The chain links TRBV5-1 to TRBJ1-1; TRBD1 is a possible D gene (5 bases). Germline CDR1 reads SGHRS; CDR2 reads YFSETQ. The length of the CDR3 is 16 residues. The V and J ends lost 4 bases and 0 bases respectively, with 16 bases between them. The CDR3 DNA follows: TGCGCCAGCAGCATCGGGACCGGTAACATGAACACTGAAGCTTTCTTT. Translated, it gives CASSIGTGNMNTEAFF.

The chain's CDR3 is CASSLNGGGSGELFF. As DNA, the CDR3 is TGTGCCAGCTCTCTAAACGGCGGGGGCTCCGGGGAGCTGTTTTTT. The gene calls are TRBV18 and TRBJ2-2, with D perhaps TRBD2 (7 bases). The CDR3 has 15 amino acids. Germline V CDR1 and CDR2: KGHSH, LQKENI. The V gene lost 6 bases and the J gene lost 6 bases, with 17 bases spanning the gap.

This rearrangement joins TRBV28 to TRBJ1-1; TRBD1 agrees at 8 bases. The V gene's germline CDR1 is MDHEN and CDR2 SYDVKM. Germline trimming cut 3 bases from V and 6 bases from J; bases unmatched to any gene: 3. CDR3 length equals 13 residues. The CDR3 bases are TGTGCCAGCAGTTTTGACAGGGGCCCTGAAGCTTTCTTT. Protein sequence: CASSFDRGPEAFF.

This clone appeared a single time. CDR3 DNA sequence: TGTGCCAGCGAGATAAACTCTGGAAACACCATATATTTT. This gives the protein CASEINSGNTIYF. The gene calls are TRBV7-9 and TRBJ1-3; D is unclear. The CDR3 length is 13 residues. Germline CDR1 is SEHNR and CDR2 is FQNEAQ (reference sequence). The V gene lost 8 bases and the J gene lost 0 bases, with 8 bases spanning the gap.